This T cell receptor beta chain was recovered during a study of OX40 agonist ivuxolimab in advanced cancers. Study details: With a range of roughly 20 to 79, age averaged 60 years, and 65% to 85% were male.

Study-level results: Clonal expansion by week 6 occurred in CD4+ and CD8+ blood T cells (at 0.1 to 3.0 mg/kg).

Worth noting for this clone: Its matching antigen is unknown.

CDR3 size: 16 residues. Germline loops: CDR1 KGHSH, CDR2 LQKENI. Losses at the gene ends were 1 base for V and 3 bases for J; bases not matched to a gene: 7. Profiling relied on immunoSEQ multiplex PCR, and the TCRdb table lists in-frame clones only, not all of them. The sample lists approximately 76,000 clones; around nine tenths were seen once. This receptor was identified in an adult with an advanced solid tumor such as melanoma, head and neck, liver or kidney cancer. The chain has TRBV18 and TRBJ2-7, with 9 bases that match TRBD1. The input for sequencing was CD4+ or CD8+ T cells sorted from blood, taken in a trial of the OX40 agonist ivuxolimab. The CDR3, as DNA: TGTGCCAGCTCACCACGAAACACAGGGGGCTACTACGAGCAGTACTTC. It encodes CASSPRNTGGYYEQYF.